This T cell receptor (beta chain) emerged from a study of blood T cell repertoires in COVID-19 (dated by TCRdb to 2018 to 2020). Background on the whole study: Samples covering the acute and convalescent phases of COVID-19 were provided by collaborators in the United States, Italy and Spain. Deeply sampled blood TCRbeta repertoires from subjects exposed to, actively infected with, or recovered from COVID-19 were included in the dataset. The samples were drawn from two sources: the first 160 participants of the ongoing ImmuneRACE study, and fewer than 1,500 subjects contributed by 6 global collaborators. Sample metadata almost always included a de-identified subject ID, COVID-19 status, age in years and sex. Where available, HLA class I and class II types were taken from metadata supplied by the sample provider and were not determined by assay-based typing. The repertoires were released in a freely available public database intended as a resource for research on the immune response to SARS-CoV-2. The prospective study material was composed of cDNA or gDNA derived from T cells, B-cell-depleted T cells, or PBMCs.

From the cysteine up to the phenylalanine, the CDR3 has a length of 13 residues. The retained sequence is limited to the CDR3, 39 bases, with the frame set at the first base. The germline V and J ends show losses of 7 bases and 1 base respectively, and no gene match explains 4 bases of the junction. Via the germline V gene, CDR1 is SQVTM and CDR2 ANQGSEA. What the study reported, not specific to this receptor: Clinical and demographic metadata were provided uncurated, with the amount varying by source and participant.

TCRbeta CDR3 regions were amplified from genomic DNA by means of the immunoSEQ Assay, a bias-controlled multiplex PCR. Per the original workflow: The number of nucleated cells in each sample was estimated by amplification of reference gene primers within the assay. Sequence reads were collapsed and filtered to measure the absolute abundance of every unique TCRbeta CDR3 rearrangement. For each sample, productive Simpson clonality was calculated as the square root of Simpson's diversity index across productive rearrangements. TCRdb obtained this table from immuneACCESS and retained in-frame rearrangements with V and J assigned. These tables miss some clones; where compared with another copy, unresolved V genes account for less than half of the shortfall, and the remainder is unexplained. That table gives V, J and clone size, and the DNA gave D and trimming. Present in this sample are 68,000 or so clones, 65% to 80% of which were seen just once. About 24% of the sample rests with the top ten.

Comment on this clone: There is no known antigen for this receptor. Base qualities are missing; no much larger clone stands one base away.

The collaborating institutions used their own protocols to collect whole blood in K2EDTA tubes. For TCRbeta analysis, collaborators shipped samples in one of three forms: frozen whole blood, isolated PBMCs, or DNA extracted from either of those sample types. In this chain, TRBV29-1 is recombined with TRBJ1-1, and 9 bases in between align with TRBD1. The sequence was obtained from a human donor in a cohort sampled during active COVID-19. Sequenced material: peripheral blood. The CDR3 amino acid sequence is: CSALTGGNTEAFF. DNA sequence: TGCAGCGCATTGACAGGGGGGAACACTGAAGCTTTCTTT. The CDR3, completed at both ends by the reference TRBV29-1 and TRBJ1-1 genes, gives the full variable domain SAVISQKPSRDICQRGTSLTIQCQVDSQVTMMFWYRQQPGQSLTLIATANQGSEATYESGFVIDKFPISRPNLTFSTLTVSNMSPEDSSIYLCSALTGGNTEAFFGQGTRLTVV.